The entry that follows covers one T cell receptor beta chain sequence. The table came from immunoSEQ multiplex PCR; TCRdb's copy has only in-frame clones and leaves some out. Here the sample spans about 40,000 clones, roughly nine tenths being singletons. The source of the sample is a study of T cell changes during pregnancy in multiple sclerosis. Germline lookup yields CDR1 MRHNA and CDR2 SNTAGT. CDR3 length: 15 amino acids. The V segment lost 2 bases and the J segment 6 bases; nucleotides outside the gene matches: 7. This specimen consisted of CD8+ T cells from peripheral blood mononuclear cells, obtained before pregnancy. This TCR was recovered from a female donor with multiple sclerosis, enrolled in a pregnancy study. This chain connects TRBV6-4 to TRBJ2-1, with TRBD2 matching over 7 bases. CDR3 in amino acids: CASSDEETSSNEQFF. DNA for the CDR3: TGTGCCAGCAGTGACGAGGAGACTAGCTCCAATGAGCAGTTCTTC.